This T cell receptor beta chain emerged from a study of blood T cell repertoires in COVID-19. Across the study: T cells, B-cell-depleted T cells, or PBMCs supplied cDNA or gDNA.

Here immunoSEQ multiplex PCR was the method, and the copy in TCRdb shows in-frame clones only, minus some. This sample carries over 40,000 clones, around 88% of them seen once, and the ten largest clones take about 14%. The germline V gene has CDR1 SGHDN and CDR2 FVKESK. CDR3 size: 14 residues. The germline V and J ends were trimmed by 3 bases and 0 bases, with 3 bases remaining between them. The sequenced sample consisted of peripheral blood. This clonotype was sampled from a human donor in a cohort sampled during active COVID-19. The chain links TRBV14 to TRBJ1-6, with D uncertain. The CDR3 region is CASSHLSYNSPLHF. The CDR3 bases are TGTGCCAGCAGCCATCTCTCCTATAATTCACCCCTCCACTTT.